This note documents a single TCR beta chain sequence. Using immunoSEQ multiplex PCR, the repertoire was profiled, and TCRdb retains in-frame clones only, with some absent. The table shows about 49,000 clones, with around 87% occurring only once. This record comes from a study of blood T cell repertoires in COVID-19. The CDR3 is made up of 14 amino acids. The V gene lost 6 bases and the J gene lost 4 bases, with 15 bases spanning the gap. Per the germline V gene, CDR1 is MNHEY and CDR2 is SVGAGI. This chain connects TRBV6-5 to TRBJ1-1; TRBD1 might be the D (5 bases). What was sequenced was peripheral blood. This clonotype originated in a woman over 75 with COVID-19, enrolled during active disease. The DNA of the CDR3 is TGTGCCAGCAGCCGGGAACTGGGGGGCACTGAAGCTTTCTTT. Protein: CASSRELGGTEAFF.